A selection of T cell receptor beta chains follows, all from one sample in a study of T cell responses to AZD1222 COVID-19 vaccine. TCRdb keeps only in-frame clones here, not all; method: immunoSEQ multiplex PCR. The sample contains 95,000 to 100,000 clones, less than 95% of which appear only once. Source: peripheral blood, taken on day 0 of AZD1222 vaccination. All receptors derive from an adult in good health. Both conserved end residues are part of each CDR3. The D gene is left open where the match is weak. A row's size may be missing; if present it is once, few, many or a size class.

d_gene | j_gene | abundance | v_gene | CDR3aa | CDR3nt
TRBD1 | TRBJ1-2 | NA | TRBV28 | CASSLRGTGVWYGYTF | TGTGCCAGCAGTTTGAGGGGGACAGGGGTATGGTATGGCTACACCTTC
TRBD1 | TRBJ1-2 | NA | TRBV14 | CASSPGGAYGYTF | TGTGCCAGCAGCCCAGGGGGCGCTTATGGCTACACCTTC
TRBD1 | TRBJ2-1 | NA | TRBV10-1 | CASILGQGYNEQFF | TGCGCCAGCATTCTTGGACAGGGGTACAATGAGCAGTTCTTC
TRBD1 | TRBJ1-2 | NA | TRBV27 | CASSFNRGYGYTF | TGTGCCAGCAGTTTCAACAGGGGATATGGCTACACCTTC
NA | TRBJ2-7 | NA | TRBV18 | CASSPGTYEQYF | TGTGCCAGCTCACCCGGGACCTACGAGCAGTACTTC
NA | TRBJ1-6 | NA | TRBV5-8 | CASSGGLSYNSPLHF | TGTGCCAGCAGCGGTGGCCTCTCCTATAATTCACCCCTCCACTTT
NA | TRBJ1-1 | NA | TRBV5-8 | CASSLARGRTEAFF | TGTGCCAGCAGCTTGGCTCGGGGGAGGACTGAAGCTTTCTTT
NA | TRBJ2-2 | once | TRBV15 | CATSFRYGELFF | TGTGCCACCAGCTTTCGTTACGGGGAGCTGTTTTTT
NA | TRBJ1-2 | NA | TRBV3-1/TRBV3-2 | CASSPQAAAAGYTF | TGTGCCAGCAGCCCCCAGGCGGCGGCCGCGGGCTACACCTTC
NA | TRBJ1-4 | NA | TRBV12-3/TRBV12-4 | CASSLVPDEKLFF | TGTGCCAGCAGTTTAGTCCCGGATGAAAAACTGTTTTTT
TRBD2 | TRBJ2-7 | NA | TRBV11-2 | CASSLIWTRTYEQYF | TGTGCCAGCAGCTTAATTTGGACTAGGACCTACGAGCAGTACTTC
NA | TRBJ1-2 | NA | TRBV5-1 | CASSFSGDYGYTF | TGCGCCAGCAGCTTTTCCGGGGACTATGGCTACACCTTC
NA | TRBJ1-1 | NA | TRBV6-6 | CASSYQQNTEAFF | TGTGCCAGCAGTTACCAGCAGAACACTGAAGCTTTCTTT
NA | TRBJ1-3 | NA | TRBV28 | CASSLLSFGEINSGNTIYF | TGTGCCAGCAGTTTATTGTCTTTCGGGGAGATTAACTCTGGAAACACCATATATTTT
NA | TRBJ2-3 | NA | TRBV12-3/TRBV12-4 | CASSTDRDTQYF | TGTGCCAGCAGTACAGATAGGGATACGCAGTATTTT
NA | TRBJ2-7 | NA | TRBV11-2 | CASTPRTDAYEQYF | TGTGCCAGCACCCCCCGGACAGATGCCTACGAGCAGTACTTC
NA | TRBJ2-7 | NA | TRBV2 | CASVRDNSYEQYF | TGTGCCAGCGTCCGGGACAACTCCTACGAGCAGTACTTC
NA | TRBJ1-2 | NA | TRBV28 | CASKPLKNNYGYTF | TGTGCCAGCAAACCCTTGAAGAATAACTATGGCTACACCTTC
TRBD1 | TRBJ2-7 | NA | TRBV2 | CASSKDRDPGYEQYF | TGTGCCAGCAGCAAGGACAGGGACCCCGGGTACGAGCAGTACTTC
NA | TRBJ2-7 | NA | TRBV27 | CASSLPGLSSYEQYF | TGTGCCAGCAGTTTGCCGGGGTTGAGCTCCTACGAGCAGTACTTC
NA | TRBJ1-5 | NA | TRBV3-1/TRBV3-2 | CASSPSLSAGANQPQHF | TGTGCCAGCAGCCCCTCCCTATCGGCAGGGGCCAATCAGCCCCAGCATTTT
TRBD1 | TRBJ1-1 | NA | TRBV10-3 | CAISDGQGGTEAFF | TGTGCCATCAGTGATGGACAGGGGGGGACTGAAGCTTTCTTT
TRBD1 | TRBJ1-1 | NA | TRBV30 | CAWRGQGTEAFF | TGTGCCTGGAGGGGACAGGGCACTGAAGCTTTCTTT
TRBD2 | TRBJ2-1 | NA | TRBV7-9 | CASSLGGKNEQFF | TGTGCCAGCAGCTTGGGGGGGAAGAATGAGCAGTTCTTC
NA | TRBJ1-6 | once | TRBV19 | CASSIQTVGNSPLHF | TGTGCCAGTAGTATCCAGACAGTGGGGAATTCACCCCTCCACTTT
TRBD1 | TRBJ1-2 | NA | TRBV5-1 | CASSLGQADYTF | TGCGCCAGCAGCCTGGGACAGGCGGACTACACCTTC
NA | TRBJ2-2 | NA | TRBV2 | CASTRDLSGSGELFF | TGTGCCAGCACGCGGGACCTAAGCGGGTCCGGGGAGCTGTTTTTT
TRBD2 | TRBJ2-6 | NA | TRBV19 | CASRGLAASGANVLTF | TGTGCCAGCCGAGGACTAGCGGCCTCTGGGGCCAACGTCCTGACTTTC
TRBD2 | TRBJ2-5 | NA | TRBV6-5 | CASSSGTSVETQYF | TGTGCCAGCAGCTCCGGGACTAGCGTAGAGACCCAGTACTTC
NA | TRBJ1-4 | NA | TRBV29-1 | CSASGGVANEKLFF | TGCAGCGCCTCTGGGGGGGTAGCTAATGAAAAACTGTTTTTT
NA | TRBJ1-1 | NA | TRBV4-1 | CASSHPLGDHRAFF | TGCGCCAGCAGCCATCCCTTGGGGGACCACCGCGCTTTCTTT
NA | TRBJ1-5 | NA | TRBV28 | CASIRDSNQPQHF | TGTGCCAGCATAAGGGATAGCAATCAGCCCCAGCATTTT
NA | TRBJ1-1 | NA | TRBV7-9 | CASTNPTPAGPTEAFF | TGTGCCAGCACTAATCCAACCCCGGCAGGGCCCACTGAAGCTTTCTTT
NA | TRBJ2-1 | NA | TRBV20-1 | CSAISNEQFF | TGCAGTGCTATTTCAAATGAGCAGTTCTTC
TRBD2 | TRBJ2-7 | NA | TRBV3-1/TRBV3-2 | CASSQGTSGSYEQYF | TGTGCCAGCAGCCAAGGGACTAGCGGATCCTACGAGCAGTACTTC
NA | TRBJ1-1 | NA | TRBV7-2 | CASSFNRDGKVLGTEAFF | TGTGCCAGCAGCTTCAACCGGGACGGGAAGGTCTTAGGCACTGAAGCTTTCTTT
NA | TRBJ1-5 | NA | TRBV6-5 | CASISRRPFRPQHF | TGTGCCAGCATTTCGCGACGCCCATTTAGGCCCCAGCATTTT
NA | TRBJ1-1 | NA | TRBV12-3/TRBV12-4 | CASSQDRNTEAFF | TGTGCCAGCAGCCAAGACAGAAACACTGAAGCTTTCTTT
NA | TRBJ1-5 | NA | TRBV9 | CASSVDGSGQPQHF | TGTGCCAGCAGCGTTGACGGATCAGGTCAGCCCCAGCATTTT
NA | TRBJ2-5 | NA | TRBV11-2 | CASSWGPRVTQYF | TGTGCCAGCAGCTGGGGACCCCGTGTGACCCAGTACTTC
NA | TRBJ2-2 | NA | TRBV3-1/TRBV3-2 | CASSQESAGNTGELFF | TGTGCCAGCAGCCAAGAATCGGCAGGGAACACCGGGGAGCTGTTTTTT
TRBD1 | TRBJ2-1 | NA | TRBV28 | CASSLGTGDNNEQFF | TGTGCCAGCAGTTTAGGGACAGGGGATAACAATGAGCAGTTCTTC
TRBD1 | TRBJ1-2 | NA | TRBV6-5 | CASTVNRDRAHGYTF | TGTGCCAGCACCGTCAACCGGGACAGGGCGCATGGCTACACCTTC
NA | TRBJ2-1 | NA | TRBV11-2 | CASSLRGTRSYNEQFF | TGTGCCAGCAGCTTACGCGGGACCCGCTCCTACAATGAGCAGTTCTTC
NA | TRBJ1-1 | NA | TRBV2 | CASSEQGVSEAFF | TGTGCCAGCAGTGAACAGGGAGTGTCTGAAGCTTTCTTT
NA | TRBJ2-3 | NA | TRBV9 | CASSLRDSTDTQYF | TGTGCCAGCAGCCTCCGAGACAGCACAGATACGCAGTATTTT
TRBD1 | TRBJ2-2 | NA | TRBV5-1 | CASSFWTGKSAGELFF | TGCGCCAGCAGCTTCTGGACAGGGAAGAGTGCCGGGGAGCTGTTTTTT
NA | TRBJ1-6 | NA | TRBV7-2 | CASSLPTVYSPLHF | TGTGCCAGCAGCCTCCCGACAGTCTATTCACCCCTCCACTTT
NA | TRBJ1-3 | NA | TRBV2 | CASREGFSGNTIYF | TGTGCGTCGAGGGAGGGGTTCTCTGGAAACACCATATATTTT
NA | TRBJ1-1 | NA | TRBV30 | CAWSVGHGREAFF | TGTGCCTGGAGTGTAGGGCATGGAAGAGAAGCTTTCTTT
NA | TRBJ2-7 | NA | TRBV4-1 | CASSQEGAYYEQYF | TGCGCCAGCAGCCAAGAGGGAGCGTACTACGAGCAGTACTTC
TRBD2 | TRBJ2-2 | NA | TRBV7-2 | CASSMSGDYTGELFF | TGTGCCAGCAGCATGAGCGGGGACTACACCGGGGAGCTGTTTTTT
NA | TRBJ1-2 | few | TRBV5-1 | CASSLGGSGGYTF | TGCGCCAGCAGCTTAGGAGGGTCCGGTGGCTACACCTTC
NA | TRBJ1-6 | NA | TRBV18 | CASSPTGYNSPLHF | TGTGCCAGCTCACCGACAGGCTATAATTCACCCCTCCACTTT
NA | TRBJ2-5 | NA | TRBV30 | CAWLGQQETQYF | TGTGCCTGGTTAGGTCAGCAAGAGACCCAGTACTTC